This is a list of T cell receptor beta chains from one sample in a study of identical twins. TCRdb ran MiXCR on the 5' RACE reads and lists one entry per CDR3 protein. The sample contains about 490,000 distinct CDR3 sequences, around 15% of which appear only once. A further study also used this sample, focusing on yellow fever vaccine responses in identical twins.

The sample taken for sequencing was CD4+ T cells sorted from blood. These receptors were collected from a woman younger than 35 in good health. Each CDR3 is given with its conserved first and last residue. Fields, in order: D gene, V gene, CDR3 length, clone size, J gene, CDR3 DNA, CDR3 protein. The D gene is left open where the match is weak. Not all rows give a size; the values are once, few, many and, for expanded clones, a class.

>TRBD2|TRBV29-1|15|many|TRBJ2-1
TGCAGCGTTGTGCCCCAGCGGGGGGGGTACAATGAGCAGTTCTTC
CSVVPQRGGYNEQFF
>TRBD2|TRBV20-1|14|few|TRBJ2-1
TGCAGTGCCAGAGCACTAGCGGGGGGAAATGAGCAGTTCTTC
CSARALAGGNEQFF
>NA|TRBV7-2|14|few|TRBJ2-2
TGTGCCAGCAGCCCAAACCTAGGGCCCGGGGAGCTGTTTTTT
CASSPNLGPGELFF
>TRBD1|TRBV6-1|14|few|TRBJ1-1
TGTGCCAGCAAACTTGGACAGGGGGTTACTGAAGCTTTCTTT
CASKLGQGVTEAFF
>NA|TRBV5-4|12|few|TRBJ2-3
TGTGCCAGCAGCCGACCGGCAGATACGCAGTATTTT
CASSRPADTQYF
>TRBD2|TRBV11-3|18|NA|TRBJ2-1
TGTGCCAGCAGCTCCTCGGGACTAGCGGCAAGCTCCTACAATGAGCAGTTCTTC
CASSSSGLAASSYNEQFF
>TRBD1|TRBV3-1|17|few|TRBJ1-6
TGTGCCAGCAGCCAAGTGACGACAGGGGCGAAGAGTTCACCCCTCCACTTT
CASSQVTTGAKSSPLHF
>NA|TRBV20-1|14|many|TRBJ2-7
TGCAGTGCAGCCACCCCGAGGGCCCCCTACGAGCAGTACTTC
CSAATPRAPYEQYF
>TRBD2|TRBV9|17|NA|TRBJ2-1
TGTGCCAGCAGCGTAGAAGTAGCGGGGTATTGGGGCGATGAGCAGTTCTTC
CASSVEVAGYWGDEQFF
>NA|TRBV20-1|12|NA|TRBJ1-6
TGCAGTGCCTCTCCAAGGGATTCACCCCTCCACTTT
CSASPRDSPLHF
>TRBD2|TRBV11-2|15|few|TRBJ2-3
TGTGCCAGCAGCACCGGGACTAGCGGCGCAGATACGCAGTATTTT
CASSTGTSGADTQYF
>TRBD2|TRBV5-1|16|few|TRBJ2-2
TGCGCCAGCAGCTTGGCCGAGACTAGCAGGTCCGGGGAGCTGTTTTTT
CASSLAETSRSGELFF